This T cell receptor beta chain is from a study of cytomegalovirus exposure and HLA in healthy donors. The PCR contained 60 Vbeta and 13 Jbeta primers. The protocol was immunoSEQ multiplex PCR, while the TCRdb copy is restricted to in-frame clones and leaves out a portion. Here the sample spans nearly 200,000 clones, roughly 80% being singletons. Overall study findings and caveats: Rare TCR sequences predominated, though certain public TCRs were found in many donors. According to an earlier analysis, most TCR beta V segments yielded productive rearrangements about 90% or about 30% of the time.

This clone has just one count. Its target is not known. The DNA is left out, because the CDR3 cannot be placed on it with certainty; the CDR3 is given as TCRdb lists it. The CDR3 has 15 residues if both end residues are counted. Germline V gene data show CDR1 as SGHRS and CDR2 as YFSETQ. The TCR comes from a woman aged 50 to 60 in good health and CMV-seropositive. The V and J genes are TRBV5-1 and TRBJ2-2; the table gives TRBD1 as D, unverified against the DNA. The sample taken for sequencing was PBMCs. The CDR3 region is CASSLETGGPGSCFF.